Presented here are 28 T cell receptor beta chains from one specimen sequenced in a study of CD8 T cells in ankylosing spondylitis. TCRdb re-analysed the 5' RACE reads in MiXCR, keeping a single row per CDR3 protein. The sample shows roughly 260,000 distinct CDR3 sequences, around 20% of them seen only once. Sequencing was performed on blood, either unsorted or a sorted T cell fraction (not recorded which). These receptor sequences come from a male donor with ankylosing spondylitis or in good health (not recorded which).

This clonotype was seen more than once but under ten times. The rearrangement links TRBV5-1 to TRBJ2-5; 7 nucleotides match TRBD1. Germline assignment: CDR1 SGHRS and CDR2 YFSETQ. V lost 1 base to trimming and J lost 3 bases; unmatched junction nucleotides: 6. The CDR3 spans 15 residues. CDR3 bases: TGCGCCAGCAGCTTGTCCGGGACAGCAGAAGAGACCCAGTACTTC. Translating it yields CASSLSGTAEETQYF.

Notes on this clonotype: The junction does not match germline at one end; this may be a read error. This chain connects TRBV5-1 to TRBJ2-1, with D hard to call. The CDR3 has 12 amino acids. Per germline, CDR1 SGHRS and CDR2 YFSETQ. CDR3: CVSSLAGIEQFF. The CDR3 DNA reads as TGCGTCAGCAGCTTGGCCGGCATTGAGCAGTTCTTC.

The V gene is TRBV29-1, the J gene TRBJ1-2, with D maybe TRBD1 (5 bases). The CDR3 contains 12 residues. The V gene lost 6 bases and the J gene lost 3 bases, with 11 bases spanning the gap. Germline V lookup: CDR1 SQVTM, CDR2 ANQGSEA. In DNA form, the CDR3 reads TGCAGCGTGGAGGGGAGTCACTATGGCTACACCTTC. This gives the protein CSVEGSHYGYTF.

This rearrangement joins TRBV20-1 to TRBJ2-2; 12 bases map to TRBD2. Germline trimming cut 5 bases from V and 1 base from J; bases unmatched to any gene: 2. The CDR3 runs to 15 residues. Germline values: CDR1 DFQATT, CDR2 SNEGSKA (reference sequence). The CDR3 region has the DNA TGCAGTGCTTTACTAGCGGGGGGGAACACCGGGGAGCTGTTTTTT. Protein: CSALLAGGNTGELFF.

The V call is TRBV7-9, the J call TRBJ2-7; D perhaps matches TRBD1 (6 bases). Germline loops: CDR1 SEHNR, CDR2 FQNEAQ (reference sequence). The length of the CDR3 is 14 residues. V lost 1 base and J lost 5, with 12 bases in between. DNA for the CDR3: TGTGCCAGCAGCTTAGGGGGTAACAGGGACGAGCAGTACGTC. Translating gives CASSLGGNRDEQYV.

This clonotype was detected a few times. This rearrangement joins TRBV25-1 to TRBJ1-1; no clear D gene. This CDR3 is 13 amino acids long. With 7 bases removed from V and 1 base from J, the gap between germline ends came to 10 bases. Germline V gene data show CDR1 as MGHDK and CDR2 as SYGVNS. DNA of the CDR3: TGTGCCAGCAAACAGCTATCGAACACTGAAGCTTTCTTT. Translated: CASKQLSNTEAFF.

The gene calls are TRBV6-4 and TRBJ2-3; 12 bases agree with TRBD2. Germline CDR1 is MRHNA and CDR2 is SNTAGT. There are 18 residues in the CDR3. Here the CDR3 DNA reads TGTACCTTCAGTCAAACTAGCGGGGGGTCTACTAGCACAGATACGCAGTATTTT. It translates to CTFSQTSGGSTSTDTQYF.

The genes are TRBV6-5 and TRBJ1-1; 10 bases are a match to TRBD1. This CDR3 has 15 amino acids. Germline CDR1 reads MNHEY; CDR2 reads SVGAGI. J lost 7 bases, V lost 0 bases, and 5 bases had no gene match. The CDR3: CASSYSGTGAFEAFF. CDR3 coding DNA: TGTGCCAGCAGTTACTCCGGGACAGGGGCTTTTGAAGCTTTCTTT.

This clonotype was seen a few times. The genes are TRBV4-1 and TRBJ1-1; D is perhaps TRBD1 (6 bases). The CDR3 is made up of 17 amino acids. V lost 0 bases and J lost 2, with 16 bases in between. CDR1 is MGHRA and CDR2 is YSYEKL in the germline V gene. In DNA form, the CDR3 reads TGCGCCAGCAGCCAAGATTCGTGGGGGGCTCAAAACACTGAAGCTTTCTTT. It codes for CASSQDSWGAQNTEAFF.

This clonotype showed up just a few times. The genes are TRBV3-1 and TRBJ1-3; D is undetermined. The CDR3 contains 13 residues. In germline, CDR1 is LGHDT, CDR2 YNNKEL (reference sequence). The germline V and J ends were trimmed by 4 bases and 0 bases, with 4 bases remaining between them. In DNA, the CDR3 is TGTGCCAGCAGCCCATACTCTGGAAACACCATATATTTT. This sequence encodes CASSPYSGNTIYF.

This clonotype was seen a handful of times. This CDR3 is CASSQGLAPNTDTQYF. Written as DNA, the CDR3 is TGTGCCAGCAGCCAAGGACTAGCACCAAACACAGATACGCAGTATTTT. The gene calls are TRBV3-1 and TRBJ2-3; 7 bases align to TRBD2. Germline CDR1 LGHDT, CDR2 YNNKEL (reference sequence). The CDR3 is made up of 16 amino acids. The V segment lost 1 base and the J segment 2 bases; nucleotides outside the gene matches: 6.

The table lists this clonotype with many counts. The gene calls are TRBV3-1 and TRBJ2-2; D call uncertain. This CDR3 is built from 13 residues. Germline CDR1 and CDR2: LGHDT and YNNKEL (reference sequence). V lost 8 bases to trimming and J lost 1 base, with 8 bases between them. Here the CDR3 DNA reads TGTGCCAGCGGACGGGTGAACACCGGGGAGCTGTTTTTT. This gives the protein CASGRVNTGELFF.

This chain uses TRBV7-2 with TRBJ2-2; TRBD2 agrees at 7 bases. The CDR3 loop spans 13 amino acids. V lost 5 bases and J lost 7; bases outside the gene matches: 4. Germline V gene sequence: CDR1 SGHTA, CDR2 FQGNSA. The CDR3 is CASSPTSDGELFF. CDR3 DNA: TGTGCCAGCAGCCCAACTAGCGACGGGGAGCTGTTTTTT.

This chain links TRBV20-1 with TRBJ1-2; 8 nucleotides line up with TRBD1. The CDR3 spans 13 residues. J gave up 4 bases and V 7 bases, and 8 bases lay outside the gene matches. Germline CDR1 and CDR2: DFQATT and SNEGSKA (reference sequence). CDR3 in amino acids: CSVNRGGAYGYTF. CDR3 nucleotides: TGCAGTGTTAACAGGGGGGGGGCCTATGGCTACACCTTC.

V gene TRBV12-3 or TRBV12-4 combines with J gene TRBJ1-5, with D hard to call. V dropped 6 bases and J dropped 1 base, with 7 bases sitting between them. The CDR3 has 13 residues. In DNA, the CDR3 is TGTGCCAGCAGCATCTCGAGCAATCAGCCCCAGCATTTT. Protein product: CASSISSNQPQHF.

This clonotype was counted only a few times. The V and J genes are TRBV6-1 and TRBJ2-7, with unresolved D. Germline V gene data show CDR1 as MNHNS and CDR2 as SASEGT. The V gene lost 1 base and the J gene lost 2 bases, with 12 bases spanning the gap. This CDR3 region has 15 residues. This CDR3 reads CASSEVASSTYEQYV. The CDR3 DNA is TGTGCCAGCAGTGAAGTCGCCAGTTCTACCTACGAGCAGTACGTC.

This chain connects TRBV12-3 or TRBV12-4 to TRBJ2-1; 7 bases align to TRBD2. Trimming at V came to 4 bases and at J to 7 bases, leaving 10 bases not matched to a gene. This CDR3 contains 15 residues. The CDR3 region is CASSYSGSVGNEQFF. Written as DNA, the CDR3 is TGTGCCAGCAGTTATAGCGGGTCGGTTGGGAATGAGCAGTTCTTC.

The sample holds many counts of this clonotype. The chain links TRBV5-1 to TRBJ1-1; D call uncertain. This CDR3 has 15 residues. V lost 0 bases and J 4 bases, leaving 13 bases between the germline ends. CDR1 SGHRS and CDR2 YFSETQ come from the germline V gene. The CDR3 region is CASSLVGDRSTEAFF. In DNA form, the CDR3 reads TGCGCCAGCAGCTTGGTTGGGGATAGGTCCACTGAAGCTTTCTTT.

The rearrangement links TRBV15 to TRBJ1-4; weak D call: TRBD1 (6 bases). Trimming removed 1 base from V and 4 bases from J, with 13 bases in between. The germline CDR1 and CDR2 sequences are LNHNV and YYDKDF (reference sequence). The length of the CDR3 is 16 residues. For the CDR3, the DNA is TGTGCCACCAGCAGAGCCCCCGGGACAAATAATGAAAAACTGTTTTTT. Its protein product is CATSRAPGTNNEKLFF.

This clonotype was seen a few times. CDR3 coding DNA: TGCAGCGTTGGACATTCAAATGAAAAACTGTTTTTT. Translation: CSVGHSNEKLFF. The J gene is TRBJ1-4, the V gene TRBV29-1; D not certain. V gave up 4 bases and J gave up 5 bases, with 8 bases separating them. The germline V gene has CDR1 SQVTM and CDR2 ANQGSEA. The CDR3 spans 12 residues.

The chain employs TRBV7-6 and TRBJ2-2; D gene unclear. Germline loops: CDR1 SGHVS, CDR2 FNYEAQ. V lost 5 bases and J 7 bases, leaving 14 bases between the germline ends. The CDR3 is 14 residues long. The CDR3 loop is CASSPEGINGELFF. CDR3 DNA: TGTGCCAGCAGCCCAGAAGGGATTAACGGGGAGCTGTTTTTT.

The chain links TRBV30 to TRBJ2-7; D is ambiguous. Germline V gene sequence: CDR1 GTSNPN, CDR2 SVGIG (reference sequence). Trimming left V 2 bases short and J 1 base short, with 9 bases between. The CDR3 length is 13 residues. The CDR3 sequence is CAWSPPGSYEQYV. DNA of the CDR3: TGTGCCTGGAGTCCACCCGGATCCTACGAGCAGTACGTC.

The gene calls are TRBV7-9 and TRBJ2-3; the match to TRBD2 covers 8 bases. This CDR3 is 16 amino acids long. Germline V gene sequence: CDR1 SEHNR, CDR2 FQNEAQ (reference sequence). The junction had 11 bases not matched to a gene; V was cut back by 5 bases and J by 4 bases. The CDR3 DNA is TGTGCCAGCAGCCCGGCCCGGGGGACTAGTGCAGATACGCAGTATTTT. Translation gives CASSPARGTSADTQYF. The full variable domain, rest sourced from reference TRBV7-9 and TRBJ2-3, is DTGVSQNPRHKITKRGQNVTFRCDPISEHNRLYWYRQTLGQGPEFLTYFQNEAQLEKSRLLSDRFSAERPKGSFSTLEIQRTEQGDSAMYLCASSPARGTSADTQYFGPGTRLTVL.

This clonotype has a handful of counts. The CDR3 loop is CASSPGWEETQYF. Here the CDR3 DNA reads TGCGCCAGCAGCCCGGGATGGGAAGAGACCCAGTACTTC. The gene calls are TRBV5-1 and TRBJ2-5, with D possibly being TRBD2 (5 bases). V lost 4 bases, J lost 3 bases, and 10 bases lay in between. Per germline, CDR1 SGHRS and CDR2 YFSETQ. The CDR3 is 13 amino acids.

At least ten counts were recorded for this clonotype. CDR3: CASSLDRPDIQYF. The CDR3 nucleotides read TGCGCCAGCAGCTTGGACAGGCCGGACATTCAGTACTTC. The chain combines TRBV5-1 with TRBJ2-4; D might be TRBD1 (5 bases). The V gene lost 0 bases and the J gene lost 8 bases, with 9 bases spanning the gap. The length of the CDR3 is 13 residues. Germline assignment: CDR1 SGHRS and CDR2 YFSETQ.

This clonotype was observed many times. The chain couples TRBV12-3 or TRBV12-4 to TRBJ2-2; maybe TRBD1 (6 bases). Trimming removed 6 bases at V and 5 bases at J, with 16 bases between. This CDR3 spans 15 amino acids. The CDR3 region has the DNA TGTGCCAGCAGCCGACAGGAATTTCGGACCGGGGAGCTGTTTTTT. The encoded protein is CASSRQEFRTGELFF.

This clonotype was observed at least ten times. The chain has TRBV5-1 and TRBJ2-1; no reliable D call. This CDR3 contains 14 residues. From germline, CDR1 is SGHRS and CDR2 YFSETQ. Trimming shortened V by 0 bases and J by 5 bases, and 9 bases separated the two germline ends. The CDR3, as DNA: TGCGCCAGCAGCTTGGGTCCCAGCAACAATGAGCAGTTCTTC. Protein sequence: CASSLGPSNNEQFF. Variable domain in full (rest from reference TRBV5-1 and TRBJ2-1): KAGVTQTPRYLIKTRGQQVTLSCSPISGHRSVSWYQQTPGQGLQFLFEYFSETQRNKGNFPGRFSGRQFSNSRSEMNVSTLELGDSALYLCASSLGPSNNEQFFGPGTRLTVL.

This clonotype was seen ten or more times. In DNA, the CDR3 is TGTGCCAGCAGTCCTGAAGAGACCCAGTACTTC. This sequence encodes CASSPEETQYF. The chain employs TRBV12-3 or TRBV12-4 and TRBJ2-5; D not certain. CDR3 length: 11 amino acids. The germline V and J ends were trimmed by 5 bases and 3 bases, with 4 bases remaining between them.